This TCR beta chain was captured by sequencing in a study of cytomegalovirus exposure and HLA in healthy donors. Study outcomes and limitations: Specificity for CMV antigens was confirmed in vitro for three of the CMV-associated chains. Sequences of the TCR beta chain were said to predict the HLA-A and HLA-B alleles of most subjects accurately.

Points on this clone: No antigen is known for it.

PCR primers comprised 60 Vbeta and 13 Jbeta primers. The data were produced by immunoSEQ multiplex PCR, yet TCRdb's version contains in-frame clones alone and is incomplete. The sample lists 150,000 to 200,000 clones; 80% to 85% were seen once. Per germline, CDR1 MNHEY and CDR2 SVGAGI. V was trimmed by 2 bases and J by 4 bases, leaving 11 bases between them. This CDR3 region has 14 residues. Material for sequencing was PBMCs. This sequence originates from a woman in her late teens or twenties in good health and CMV-seropositive. This rearrangement joins TRBV6-5 to TRBJ1-1, with TRBD1 as a possible D gene (5 bases). The CDR3 DNA follows: TGTGCCAGCAGTTACAGGGGCGGGATCACTGAAGCTTTCTTT. Its protein is CASSYRGGITEAFF.